The rows below give T cell receptor beta chains drawn from one sample of a study of T cell responses to AZD1222 COVID-19 vaccine. Clones were sequenced by immunoSEQ multiplex PCR, and TCRdb holds only the in-frame ones, with some missing. This sample yields some 130,000 clones, of which approximately 91% are seen a single time; more than 1% belongs to the top ten. The sequences come from peripheral blood, collected 28 days after the second AZD1222 dose. These receptors came from an adult who received the AZD1222 COVID-19 vaccine. The CDR3 runs from the conserved cysteine through the conserved F or W. A D gene is named only where the DNA matches it firmly. Rows may omit the clone size; those that give it use once, few, many or a size class.

TRBJ2-7	.	.	TRBV28	14	CASSSTRQDYEQYF	TGTGCCAGCAGTTCCACCAGACAGGACTACGAGCAGTACTTC
TRBJ2-3	.	few	TRBV4-1	17	CASSQDPGPRQTDTQYF	TGCGCCAGCAGCCAAGATCCCGGGCCCAGACAAACAGATACGCAGTATTTT
TRBJ1-6	.	.	TRBV19	12	CASSSRGSPLHF	TGTGCCAGTAGTTCGAGGGGATCACCCCTCCACTTT
TRBJ2-1	.	.	TRBV10-3	12	CAISRTEDEQFF	TGTGCCATCTCCCGGACTGAAGATGAGCAGTTCTTC
TRBJ1-3	TRBD1	.	TRBV9	14	CASSPGGGKNTIYF	TGTGCCAGCAGCCCCGGAGGGGGCAAAAACACCATATATTTT
TRBJ1-3	.	.	TRBV7-9	15	CASSLGSVAGNTIYF	TGTGCCAGCAGCTTAGGGTCCGTGGCTGGAAACACCATATATTTT
TRBJ1-1	.	once	TRBV30	13	CAWSVLENTEAFF	TGTGCCTGGAGTGTACTGGAGAACACTGAAGCTTTCTTT
TRBJ2-3	TRBD1	once	TRBV5-1	14	CASSGQGGTDTQYF	TGCGCCAGCTCAGGACAGGGGGGCACAGATACGCAGTATTTT
TRBJ2-7	TRBD2	.	TRBV7-9	14	CASGYWTSAAEQYF	TGTGCCAGCGGCTACTGGACTAGCGCCGCCGAGCAGTACTTC
TRBJ2-1	.	.	TRBV9	13	CASRPAGYNEQFF	TGTGCCAGCCGACCGGCCGGCTACAATGAGCAGTTCTTC
TRBJ1-6	.	.	TRBV27	17	CASSPSPPRSYNSPLHF	TGTGCCAGCAGTCCATCCCCCCCACGCTCCTATAATTCACCCCTCCACTTT
TRBJ1-6	TRBD1	few	TRBV6-5	15	CASSVAGTGDSPLHF	TGTGCCAGCAGCGTAGCCGGGACAGGTGATTCACCCCTCCACTTT
TRBJ1-2	TRBD1	.	TRBV7-8	17	CASSLRQGSMANYGYTF	TGTGCCAGCAGCTTACGACAGGGAAGTATGGCTAACTATGGCTACACCTTC
TRBJ2-7	.	.	TRBV6-5	14	CASSLLRGSYEQYF	TGTGCCAGCAGTTTACTAAGAGGATCCTACGAGCAGTACTTC
TRBJ1-2	.	.	TRBV28	12	CASSSGNYGYTF	TGTGCCAGCAGTTCCGGGAACTATGGCTACACCTTC
TRBJ2-3	.	.	TRBV9	15	CASSAGGLEVDTQYF	TGTGCCAGCAGCGCAGGGGGACTAGAGGTAGATACGCAGTATTTT
TRBJ2-1	.	.	TRBV21-1	17	CASSKDGTWWKYNEQFF	TGTGCCAGCAGCAAAGACGGGACATGGTGGAAGTACAATGAGCAGTTCTTC
TRBJ2-3	TRBD2	.	TRBV2	16	CASSEARSGRGHTQYF	TGTGCCAGCAGTGAAGCGCGGAGCGGGAGAGGGCATACGCAGTATTTT
TRBJ2-3	.	.	TRBV13	16	CASSYRPGGSTDTQYF	TGTGCCAGCAGCTATAGACCGGGCGGGAGCACAGATACGCAGTATTTT
TRBJ2-7	.	.	TRBV18	14	CASSSTTQGDEQYF	TGTGCCAGCTCATCTACGACACAAGGAGACGAGCAGTACTTC
TRBJ2-3	.	.	TRBV30	14	CAGRRGDNTDTQYF	TGTGCCGGAAGACGGGGGGACAACACAGATACGCAGTATTTT
TRBJ1-2	.	.	TRBV11-2	14	CASSFGGPYYGYTF	TGTGCCAGCAGCTTCGGGGGGCCCTACTATGGCTACACCTTC
TRBJ1-2	.	.	TRBV2	14	CASKGRQVNYGYTF	TGTGCCAGCAAAGGGCGGCAAGTTAACTATGGCTACACCTTC
TRBJ1-1	.	.	TRBV2	14	CASSLTWGDTEAFF	TGTGCCAGCAGCCTGACCTGGGGGGACACTGAAGCTTTCTTT
TRBJ2-6	.	.	TRBV7-2	15	CASSGRVAGANVLTF	TGTGCCAGCAGCGGTAGGGTTGCAGGGGCCAACGTCCTGACTTTC
TRBJ2-7	TRBD1	.	TRBV2	16	CASSPITGGRPYEQYF	TGTGCCAGCAGTCCAATCACAGGGGGGAGACCCTACGAGCAGTACTTC
TRBJ1-2	.	.	TRBV28	15	CASSLSGSGSGGYTF	TGTGCCAGCAGTTTATCTGGCAGCGGATCGGGGGGCTACACCTTC
TRBJ2-5	.	.	TRBV20-1	13	CSASIAEQETQYF	TGCAGTGCTAGTATAGCAGAGCAAGAGACCCAGTACTTC
TRBJ2-7	TRBD1	.	TRBV2	15	CASRGRTGLNDEQYF	TGTGCCAGCAGGGGACGGACAGGATTGAACGACGAGCAGTACTTC
TRBJ2-7	.	.	TRBV19	14	CASSITASHYEQYF	TGTGCCAGTAGTATAACGGCTAGCCACTACGAGCAGTACTTC
TRBJ2-7	TRBD2	once	TRBV5-1	15	CASSLESSGAYEQYF	TGCGCCAGCAGCTTGGAGTCTAGCGGAGCCTACGAGCAGTACTTC
TRBJ2-3	.	.	TRBV28	15	CASSLRGAATDTQYF	TGTGCCAGCAGTTTAAGGGGGGCCGCAACAGATACGCAGTATTTT
TRBJ1-2	TRBD1	.	TRBV6-5	13	CASRDRAFNGYTF	TGTGCCAGCCGGGACAGGGCGTTTAATGGCTACACCTTC
TRBJ1-2	TRBD1	.	TRBV19	15	CASSAQGATTYGYTF	TGTGCCAGTAGTGCACAGGGGGCTACCACCTATGGCTACACCTTC
TRBJ2-7	TRBD1	.	TRBV29-1	14	CSVERQGTTYEQYF	TGCAGCGTTGAGAGACAGGGGACGACCTACGAGCAGTACTTC
TRBJ2-1	.	.	TRBV6-1	12	CASSDRRNEQFF	TGTGCCAGCAGTGACAGAAGGAATGAGCAGTTCTTC
TRBJ1-3	.	.	TRBV9	15	CASSADRDGGNTIYF	TGTGCCAGCAGCGCCGACCGGGACGGGGGAAACACCATATATTTT
TRBJ2-7	.	.	TRBV5-4	14	CASRPGISEGEQYF	TGTGCCAGCAGACCCGGGATCAGCGAGGGCGAGCAGTACTTC
TRBJ2-2	.	.	TRBV18	13	CASSLQNTGELFF	TGTGCCAGCTCACTACAGAACACCGGGGAGCTGTTTTTT
TRBJ2-5	.	.	TRBV3-1/TRBV3-2	14	CASSQAGGQETQYF	TGTGCCAGCAGCCAAGCTGGGGGCCAAGAGACCCAGTACTTC
TRBJ2-3	TRBD2	few	TRBV2	17	CASSPRPGTSGRDTQYF	TGTGCCAGCAGTCCTAGACCCGGCACTAGCGGGAGAGATACGCAGTATTTT
TRBJ2-1	TRBD2	few	TRBV30	14	CAWSTEREYNEQFF	TGTGCCTGGAGTACGGAGCGGGAGTACAATGAGCAGTTCTTC
TRBJ1-2	.	.	TRBV5-8	12	CASSHDPPGYTF	TGTGCCAGCAGCCATGATCCCCCAGGCTACACCTTC
TRBJ2-5	TRBD2	.	TRBV7-8	16	CASSLSSGTLQETQYF	TGTGCCAGCAGCTTGTCTAGCGGGACCTTACAAGAGACCCAGTACTTC
TRBJ1-1	.	.	TRBV2	13	CASSGQGNTEAFF	TGTGCCAGCAGTGGTCAGGGGAACACTGAAGCTTTCTTT
TRBJ1-3	.	.	TRBV30	14	CAWSVQVAGNTIYF	TGTGCCTGGAGTGTACAGGTAGCTGGAAACACCATATATTTT
TRBJ1-1	.	.	TRBV6-5	15	CASSYSRVQNTEAFF	TGTGCCAGCAGTTACTCCCGGGTCCAGAACACTGAAGCTTTCTTT
TRBJ2-7	TRBD1	.	TRBV6-5	15	CASSTQGTASYEQYF	TGTGCCAGCAGTACACAGGGGACCGCCTCCTACGAGCAGTACTTC
TRBJ1-2	.	.	TRBV9	13	CASSVVPNYGYTF	TGTGCCAGCAGCGTAGTCCCTAACTATGGCTACACCTTC
TRBJ1-6	.	.	TRBV6-1	20	CASSEYRGGGRSQGHSPLHF	TGTGCCAGCAGTGAATACCGGGGGGGAGGGAGGTCCCAGGGGCATTCACCCCTCCACTTT
TRBJ2-7	.	.	TRBV2	12	CASNTGVREQYF	TGTGCCAGCAACACTGGCGTCAGGGAGCAGTACTTC
TRBJ2-7	.	.	TRBV6-5	13	CASSTTATYEQYF	TGTGCCAGCAGCACGACGGCTACCTACGAGCAGTACTTC
TRBJ2-4	TRBD1	.	TRBV12-3/TRBV12-4	13	CASSDWGQGVWYF	TGTGCCAGCAGTGATTGGGGACAGGGGGTTTGGTACTTC
TRBJ1-6	TRBD1	.	TRBV27	17	CASSPDRTGGLYSPLHF	TGTGCCAGCAGTCCCGATAGGACAGGGGGCCTGTATTCACCCCTCCACTTT
TRBJ1-2	TRBD1	.	TRBV6-5	14	CASTRTGSSYGYTF	TGTGCCAGCACGAGGACAGGTTCTTCCTATGGCTACACCTTC
TRBJ1-4	TRBD1	.	TRBV29-1	14	CSAESGTGVEKLFF	TGCAGCGCCGAATCTGGGACAGGGGTTGAAAAACTGTTTTTT
TRBJ1-4	.	.	TRBV7-3	13	CASNDRTNEKLFF	TGTGCCAGCAATGACAGGACCAATGAAAAACTGTTTTTT